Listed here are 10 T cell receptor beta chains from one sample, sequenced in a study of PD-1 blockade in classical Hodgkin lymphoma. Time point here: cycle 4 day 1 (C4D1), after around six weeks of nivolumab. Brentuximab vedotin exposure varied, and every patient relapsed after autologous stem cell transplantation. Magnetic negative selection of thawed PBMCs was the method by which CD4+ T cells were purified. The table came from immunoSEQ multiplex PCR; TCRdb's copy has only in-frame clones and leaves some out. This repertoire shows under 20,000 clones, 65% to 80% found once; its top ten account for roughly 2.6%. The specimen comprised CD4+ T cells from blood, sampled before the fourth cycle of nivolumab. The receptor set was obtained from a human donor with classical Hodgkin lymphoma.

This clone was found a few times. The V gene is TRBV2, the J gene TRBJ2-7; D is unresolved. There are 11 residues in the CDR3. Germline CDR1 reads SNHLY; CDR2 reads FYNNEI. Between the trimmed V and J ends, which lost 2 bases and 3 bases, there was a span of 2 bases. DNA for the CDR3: TGTGCCAGCAGTGAATTCTACGAGCAGTACTTC. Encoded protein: CASSEFYEQYF.

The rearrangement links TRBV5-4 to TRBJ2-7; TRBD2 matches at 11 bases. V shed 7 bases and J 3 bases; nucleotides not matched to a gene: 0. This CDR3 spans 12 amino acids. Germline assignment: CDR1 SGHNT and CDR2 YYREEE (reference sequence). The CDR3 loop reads CASGLAGYEQYF. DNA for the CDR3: TGTGCCAGCGGACTAGCGGGCTACGAGCAGTACTTC.

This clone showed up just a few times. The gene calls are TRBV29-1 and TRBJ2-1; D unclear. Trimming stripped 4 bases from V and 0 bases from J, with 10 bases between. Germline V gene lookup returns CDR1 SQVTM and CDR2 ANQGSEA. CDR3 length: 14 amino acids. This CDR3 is CSVGHRASYNEQFF. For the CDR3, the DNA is TGCAGCGTTGGGCACCGAGCCTCCTACAATGAGCAGTTCTTC.

This chain's CDR3 is CASTSGVVTQYF. The CDR3 coding sequence is TGTGCCAGCACCTCTGGGGTAGTGACCCAGTACTTC. The genes are TRBV28 and TRBJ2-5; D gene uncertain. The length of the CDR3 is 12 residues. With 7 bases removed from V and 7 bases from J, the gap between germline ends came to 13 bases. Germline CDR1 reads MDHEN; CDR2 reads SYDVKM.

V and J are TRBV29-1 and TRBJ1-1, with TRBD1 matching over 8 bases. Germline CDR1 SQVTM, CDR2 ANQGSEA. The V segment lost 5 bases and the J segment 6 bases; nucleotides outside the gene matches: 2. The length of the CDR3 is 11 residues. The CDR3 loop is CSVTGGSEAFF. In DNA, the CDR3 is TGCAGCGTTACAGGGGGGTCTGAAGCTTTCTTT.

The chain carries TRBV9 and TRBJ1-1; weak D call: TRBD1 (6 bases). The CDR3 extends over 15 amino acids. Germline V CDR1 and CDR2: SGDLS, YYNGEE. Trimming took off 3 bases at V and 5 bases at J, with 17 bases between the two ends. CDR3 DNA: TGTGCCAGCAGCGCCCCCGGCAGGGGTCGGACTGAAGCTTTCTTT. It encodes CASSAPGRGRTEAFF.

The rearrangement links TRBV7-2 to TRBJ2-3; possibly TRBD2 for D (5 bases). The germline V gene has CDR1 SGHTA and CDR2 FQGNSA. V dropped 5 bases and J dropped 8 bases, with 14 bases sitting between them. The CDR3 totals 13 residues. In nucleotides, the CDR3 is TGTGCCAGCAGCGTCGACCGCGGAGGTACGCAGTATTTT. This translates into CASSVDRGGTQYF.

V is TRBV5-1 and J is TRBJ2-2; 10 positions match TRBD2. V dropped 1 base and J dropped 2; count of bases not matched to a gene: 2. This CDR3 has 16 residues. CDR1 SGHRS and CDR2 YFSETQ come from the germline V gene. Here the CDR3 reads CASSLTSGVNTGELFF. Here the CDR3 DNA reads TGCGCCAGCAGCTTGACTAGCGGGGTTAACACCGGGGAGCTGTTTTTT. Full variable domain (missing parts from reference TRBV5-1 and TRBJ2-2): KAGVTQTPRYLIKTRGQQVTLSCSPISGHRSVSWYQQTPGQGLQFLFEYFSETQRNKGNFPGRFSGRQFSNSRSEMNVSTLELGDSALYLCASSLTSGVNTGELFFGEGSRLTVL.

This CDR3 is CASSPTTGDNYEQYF. CDR3 bases: TGTGCCAGCAGCCCGACGACAGGGGACAACTACGAGCAGTACTTC. The chain employs TRBV7-2 and TRBJ2-7; TRBD1 aligns across 8 bases. This CDR3 has 15 amino acids. The junction had 9 bases not matched to a gene; V was cut back by 5 bases and J by 3 bases. Germline V gives CDR1 SGHTA, CDR2 FQGNSA.

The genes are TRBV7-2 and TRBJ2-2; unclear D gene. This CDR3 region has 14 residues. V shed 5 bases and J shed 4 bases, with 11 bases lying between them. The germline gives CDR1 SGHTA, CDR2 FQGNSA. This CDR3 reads CASSLVYITGELFF. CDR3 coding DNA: TGTGCCAGCAGCCTAGTCTATATCACCGGGGAGCTGTTTTTT.